This T cell receptor (beta chain) was sequenced for a study of blood T cell repertoires in COVID-19 (dated by TCRdb to about 2020). Background on the whole study: Collaborator samples came from the United States, Italy and Spain and covered acute and convalescent phases of COVID-19. The prospective study material was composed of cDNA or gDNA derived from T cells, B-cell-depleted T cells, or PBMCs. Deeply sampled blood TCRbeta repertoires from subjects exposed to, actively infected with, or recovered from COVID-19 were included in the dataset. The repertoires were released in a freely available public database intended as a resource for research on the immune response to SARS-CoV-2. Samples came from the ongoing ImmuneRACE study (first 160 participants) plus 1,254 subjects from 6 global collaborators. A de-identified subject ID, COVID-19 status, age in years and sex were almost always included in the sample metadata. Where HLA class I and class II types were available, the types were taken from metadata supplied by the sample provider, not from assay-based typing.

In its sample, this clone comes out as large (0.1 to 1%). The target of this receptor is not known. It has no much larger one-base neighbor in the sample; base qualities were not kept. Study-wide findings and limitations: Clinical and demographic metadata were provided uncurated, with the amount varying by source and participant.

Whole blood was collected in K2EDTA tubes by collaborating institutions according to the institutions' own protocols. Collaborator samples were shipped for TCRbeta analysis as frozen whole blood, isolated PBMCs, or DNA extracted from either sample type. TCRbeta CDR3 regions were amplified from genomic DNA by means of the immunoSEQ Assay, a bias-controlled multiplex PCR. The study's processing was this. The number of nucleated cells in each sample was estimated from the amplification of reference gene primers within the assay. To quantify the absolute abundance of each unique TCRbeta CDR3 rearrangement, sequence reads were collapsed and filtered. For each sample, productive Simpson clonality was calculated by taking the square root of Simpson's diversity index across productive rearrangements. TCRdb's version of the immuneACCESS table is confined to in-frame rearrangements and falls short of the full clone set. An unresolved V gene accounts for under half of the shortfall where checked; the remainder is of unknown origin. D and trimming were read from the DNA, whereas the V and J calls and clone size are those reported in that table. Here the sample has 250,000 to 300,000 clones; 65% to 90% occur a single time. The ten biggest clones cover around 2.9% of the sample.

The sequencing input was peripheral blood. The clonotype originates from a woman aged 60-75 years with active or convalescent COVID-19.

The DNA sequence reads TGCAGTGCTAGTCGTAGTGCGGGTAACAATGAGCAGTTCTTC. The translation is CSASRSAGNNEQFF. The chain joins TRBV20-1 to TRBJ2-1; the best D guess is TRBD2, with 5 bases matching. The CDR3 holds 14 amino acids from the cysteine to the phenylalanine. CDR3 DNA only is kept here, 42 bases in frame from base 1. V is pared back by 3 bases and J by 5 bases, with 14 bases lying between the germline termini. CDR1 and CDR2 were assigned from the germline V gene (reference sequence) as DFQATT and SNEGSKA.